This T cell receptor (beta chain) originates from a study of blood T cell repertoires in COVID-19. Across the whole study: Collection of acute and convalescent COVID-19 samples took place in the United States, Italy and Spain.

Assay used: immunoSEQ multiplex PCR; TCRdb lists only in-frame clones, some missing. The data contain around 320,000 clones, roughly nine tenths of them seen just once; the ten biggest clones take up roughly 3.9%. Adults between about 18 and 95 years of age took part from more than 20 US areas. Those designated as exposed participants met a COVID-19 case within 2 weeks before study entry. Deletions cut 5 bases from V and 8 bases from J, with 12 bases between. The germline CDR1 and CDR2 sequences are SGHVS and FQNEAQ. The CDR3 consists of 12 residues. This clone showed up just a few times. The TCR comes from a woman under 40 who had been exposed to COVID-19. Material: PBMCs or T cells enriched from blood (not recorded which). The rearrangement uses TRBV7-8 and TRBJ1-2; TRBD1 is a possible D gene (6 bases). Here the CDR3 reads CASSEQGYGYTF. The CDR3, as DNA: TGTGCCAGCAGCGAACAGGGATACGGCTACACCTTC.